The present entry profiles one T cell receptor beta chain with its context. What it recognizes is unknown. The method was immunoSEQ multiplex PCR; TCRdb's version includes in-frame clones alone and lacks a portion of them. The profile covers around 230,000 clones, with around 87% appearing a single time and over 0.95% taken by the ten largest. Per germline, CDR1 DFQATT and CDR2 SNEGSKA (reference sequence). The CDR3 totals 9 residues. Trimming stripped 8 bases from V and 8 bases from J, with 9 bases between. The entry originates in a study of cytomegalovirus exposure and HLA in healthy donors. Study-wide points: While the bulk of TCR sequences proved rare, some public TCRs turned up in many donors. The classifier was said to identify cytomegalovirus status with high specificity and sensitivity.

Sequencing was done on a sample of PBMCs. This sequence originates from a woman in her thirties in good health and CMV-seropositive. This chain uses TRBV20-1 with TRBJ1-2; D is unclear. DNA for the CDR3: TGCAGTACTTTACAGGGCTACACCTTC. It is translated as CSTLQGYTF.